This TCR beta chain was profiled in a study of Graves' ophthalmopathy and Graves' hyperthyroidism. Across the study: Researchers obtained peripheral blood at initial diagnosis, before any treatment had begun.

This clonotype was seen repeatedly, ten times or more. Its antigen remains unknown. The junction departs from germline at one end; a sequencing error may be responsible. This CDR3 contains 17 residues. The germline CDR1 and CDR2 sequences are SEHNR and FQNEAQ (reference sequence). Amplification of TCR beta CDR3 regions used RNA transcripts. Second-round multiplex PCR followed a first-round RT-PCR using HTBI primers. TCRdb ran MiXCR on the multiplex PCR reads and lists one entry per CDR3 protein. The table lists a few hundred thousand distinct CDR3 sequences, approximately 20% of them singletons. Broader study findings: At about 69% sensitivity and about 72% specificity, the model predicted progression of the ophthalmopathy.

Donors with ophthalmopathy: moderate-to-severe activity, CAS ≥3, NOSPECS ≥4, duration under 3 months. PBMCs came from about 10 ml of fresh peripheral blood. The genes are TRBV7-9 and TRBJ1-1; 9 positions match TRBD1. The sample was peripheral blood. This TCR was recovered from a woman between 18 and 29 years old with Graves' ophthalmopathy. The CDR3 DNA follows: TGTGCCGGCAGCTTACCTTTACAGGGGGCAGGTGGCACTGAAGCTTTCTTT. Protein product: CAGSLPLQGAGGTEAFF.